What follows are 13 T cell receptor beta chains derived from one specimen sequenced in a study of T cell responses to AZD1222 COVID-19 vaccine. Clones were read by immunoSEQ multiplex PCR, and TCRdb kept only the in-frame ones, dropping some. The table records roughly 100,000 clones, more than 90% of them present only once. This sample comprised peripheral blood, obtained on day 0 of AZD1222 vaccination. Receptor source: an adult in good health.

The rearrangement links TRBV4-1 to TRBJ1-1; D is uncertain. Germline assignment: CDR1 MGHRA and CDR2 YSYEKL. The CDR3 is made up of 15 amino acids. V was cut by 2 bases and J by 8 bases, with 18 bases left in between. CDR3 protein: CASSQFTPLQAEAFF. CDR3 coding DNA: TGCGCCAGCAGCCAATTCACACCACTCCAGGCGGAAGCTTTCTTT.

The J gene is TRBJ2-5, the V gene TRBV7-9; 9 nucleotides line up with TRBD1. V trimming: 5 bases; J trimming: 3 bases; junction bases outside the gene matches: 10. CDR3 length equals 16 residues. Germline V CDR1 and CDR2: SEHNR, FQNEAQ (reference sequence). CDR3 amino acids: CASSEDKTGGKETQYF. The CDR3 region has the DNA TGTGCCAGCAGCGAAGACAAGACAGGGGGTAAAGAGACCCAGTACTTC.

This rearrangement joins TRBV28 to TRBJ1-2; TRBD1 is a possible D gene (5 bases). The germline CDR1 and CDR2 sequences are MDHEN and SYDVKM. The ends were cut back, 3 bases at V and 7 bases at J, with 12 bases in the middle. This CDR3 contains 13 residues. CDR3 sequence reads: CASSLERRGGYTF. DNA of the CDR3: TGTGCCAGCAGTTTGGAGCGAAGGGGTGGCTACACCTTC.

This rearrangement joins TRBV7-8 to TRBJ2-1, with TRBD2 identical over 14 bases. The CDR3 totals 21 residues. Trimming removed 5 bases from V and 0 bases from J; junction bases left unmatched: 15. CDR1 SGHVS and CDR2 FQNEAQ come from the germline V gene. The CDR3 sequence: CASSAPKPGLAGESSYNEQFF. DNA for the CDR3: TGTGCCAGCAGCGCACCGAAGCCGGGACTAGCGGGGGAAAGCTCCTACAATGAGCAGTTCTTC.

This clone was seen a single time. The chain couples TRBV3-1 (or the pseudogene TRBV3-2) to TRBJ2-1; 9 positions agree with TRBD2. V shed 8 bases, J shed 5 bases, and the junction held 7 bases outside the gene matches. Germline CDR1 LGHDT, CDR2 YNNKEL (reference sequence). CDR3 length: 14 residues. The CDR3 DNA reads as TGTGCCAGCTCCGGGACTAGCTATAACAATGAGCAGTTCTTC. This translates into CASSGTSYNNEQFF.

The J gene is TRBJ1-6, the V gene TRBV20-1, with 7 positions matching TRBD1. CDR1 is DFQATT, CDR2 SNEGSKA, per germline (reference sequence). J lost 8 bases, V lost 3 bases, and 4 bases had no gene match. This CDR3 has 13 residues. CDR3 bases: TGCAGTGCTAGTGACAGGGTTGATTCACCCCTCCACTTT. Residues: CSASDRVDSPLHF.

The chain links TRBV7-9 to TRBJ1-2; D not certain. The CDR3 is made up of 12 amino acids. Trimming shortened V by 2 bases and J by 8 bases, and 9 bases separated the two germline ends. CDR1 and CDR2 (germline): SEHNR, FQNEAQ (reference sequence). CDR3 sequence reads: CASSLITEGYTF. DNA for the CDR3: TGTGCCAGCAGCTTAATCACCGAAGGCTACACCTTC.

This chain connects TRBV27 to TRBJ1-5; D perhaps matches TRBD1 (5 bases). V was trimmed by 2 bases and J by 1 base, leaving 9 bases between them. The V gene's germline CDR1 is MNHEY and CDR2 SMNVEV (reference sequence). The CDR3 runs to 15 residues. CDR3 sequence: CASSLGGPSNQPQHF. DNA for the CDR3: TGTGCCAGCAGTTTAGGGGGACCCAGCAATCAGCCCCAGCATTTT.

This chain's CDR3 is CASSSRDRVSAEAFF. In DNA, the CDR3 is TGTGCCAGCAGCTCGCGGGACAGGGTAAGCGCTGAAGCTTTCTTT. J is TRBJ1-1 and V is TRBV13; 9 bases map to TRBD1. The trim removed 4 bases at V and 6 bases at J, leaving 9 bases unmatched. Germline CDR1 and CDR2: PRHDT and FYEKMQ (reference sequence). The CDR3 has 15 residues.

The chain is built from TRBV28 and TRBJ2-6, with D unclear. Trimming took 4 bases from V and 6 from J, leaving 10 bases between them. This CDR3 contains 14 residues. Germline-derived CDR1 and CDR2 are MDHEN and SYDVKM. CDR3 region: CASSSRPKANVLTF. The CDR3 DNA reads TGTGCCAGCAGTTCCAGACCGAAGGCCAACGTCCTGACTTTC.

The chain is built from TRBV2 and TRBJ1-1; D remains ambiguous. This CDR3 is built from 14 residues. V was clipped by 6 bases and J by 0 bases, with 11 bases between them. Per the germline V gene, CDR1 is SNHLY and CDR2 is FYNNEI. The CDR3 sequence: CASRSGSVNTEAFF. The CDR3, as DNA: TGTGCCAGCAGGAGCGGGTCGGTGAACACTGAAGCTTTCTTT. Looking up the rest from reference TRBV2 and TRBJ1-1 gives the full variable domain: EPEVTQTPSHQVTQMGQEVILRCVPISNHLYFYWYRQILGQKVEFLVSFYNNEISEKSEIFDDQFSVERPDGSNFTLKIRSTKLEDSAMYFCASRSGSVNTEAFFGQGTRLTVV.

This chain joins TRBV6-5 and TRBJ2-3; D is undetermined. Germline lookup yields CDR1 MNHEY and CDR2 SVGAGI. Trimming took off 2 bases at V and 5 bases at J, with 5 bases between the two ends. This CDR3 is built from 12 residues. As DNA, the CDR3 is TGTGCCAGCAGTTACGGGAAAGATACGCAGTATTTT. Its translation: CASSYGKDTQYF.

This clone appeared once. This chain joins TRBV5-8 and TRBJ2-5; no clear D. The CDR3 length is 15 residues. Trimming removed 1 base from V and 6 bases from J, with 16 bases in between. Germline CDR1 reads SGHTS; CDR2 reads YDEGEE. The CDR3 region is CASSLSRPQGKTQYF. CDR3 coding DNA: TGTGCCAGCAGCTTGTCTCGACCCCAAGGAAAGACCCAGTACTTC.